Included here is one TCR beta chain sequence, with context. This sample stems from a study of blood T cell repertoires in COVID-19. Study summary: The origin of the acute and convalescent COVID-19 samples was the United States, Italy and Spain. Sample material is recorded as cDNA or gDNA derived from T cells, B-cell-depleted T cells, or PBMCs.

The V gene end was trimmed by 0 bases and the J gene end by 6 bases; junction bases not matched to a gene: 2. The CDR3 covers 14 residues. From germline, CDR1 is SGHNT and CDR2 YYREEE (reference sequence). How the authors handled the data: Cell counts per sample came from amplifying reference gene primers. The method was immunoSEQ multiplex PCR; TCRdb's version includes in-frame clones alone and lacks a portion of them. V, J and clone size were drawn from that table, and D and trimming were deduced from the DNA. The profile shows more than 70,000 clones, roughly 90% of them singletons. The sample taken for sequencing was peripheral blood. The rearrangement uses TRBV5-4 and TRBJ2-2; 7 bases fit TRBD2. The TCR comes from a human donor in a cohort sampled during active COVID-19. The CDR3 DNA reads TGTGCCAGCAGCTTGGCACGGGGGGCCGGGGAGCTGTTTTTT. Encoded protein: CASSLARGAGELFF. Drawing the rest from reference TRBV5-4 and TRBJ2-2, the complete variable domain is ETGVTQSPTHLIKTRGQQVTLRCSSQSGHNTVSWYQQALGQGPQFIFQYYREEENGRGNFPPRFSGLQFPNYSSELNVNALELDDSALYLCASSLARGAGELFFGEGSRLTVL.